This T cell receptor beta chain was captured by sequencing in a study of PD-1 blockade in mismatch repair-deficient tumors. Study as a whole: Enrolled about 2013-2017, patients had progressing, pretreated mismatch repair-deficient cancers of 12 types.

Notes on the study in general: Tumor-resident clones, often undetectable pretreatment in blood, expanded then contracted after pembrolizumab.

Regarding this clone: Its specificity is unknown.

TCRdb keeps only in-frame clones here, not all; method: immunoSEQ multiplex PCR. The table records 50,000 or so clones, 77% of them present only once. All patients were mismatch repair deficient, assessed by either PCR or immunohistochemistry. This TCR was recovered from an adult with mismatch repair-deficient cancer. The sequences come from PBMCs, collected before pembrolizumab treatment.

The CDR3 protein is CASSPFWDTQYF. CDR3 coding DNA: TGTGCCAGCAGCCCGTTTTGGGATACGCAGTATTTT. This chain joins TRBV11-2 and TRBJ2-3; no firm D call. CDR1 SGHAT and CDR2 FQNNGV come from the germline V gene. V lost 5 bases to trimming and J lost 6 bases, with 9 bases between them. The CDR3 contains 12 residues.